Sequencing of this TCR beta chain was carried out in a study of shared clonotypes between healthy human individuals. This clone was recorded a few times. The assay was immunoSEQ multiplex PCR, and TCRdb's table has in-frame clones only and misses some. The repertoire holds 850,000 to 1,200,000 clones, approximately 70% seen once, with over 1.3% in the top ten. This CDR3 comprises 17 residues. The source is a man between 18 and 35 years old in good health. The genes are TRBV21-1 and TRBJ2-2. TRBV21-1 is noted as a pseudogene. Material for sequencing was memory CD4+ T cells sorted from blood. Sample subset: CD45RA-negative fraction. The CDR3 sequence: CASSKGLIDANTGELFF. The DNA of the CDR3 is TGTGCCAGCAGCAAGGGGTTGATTGACGCGAACACCGGGGAGCTGTTTTTT.